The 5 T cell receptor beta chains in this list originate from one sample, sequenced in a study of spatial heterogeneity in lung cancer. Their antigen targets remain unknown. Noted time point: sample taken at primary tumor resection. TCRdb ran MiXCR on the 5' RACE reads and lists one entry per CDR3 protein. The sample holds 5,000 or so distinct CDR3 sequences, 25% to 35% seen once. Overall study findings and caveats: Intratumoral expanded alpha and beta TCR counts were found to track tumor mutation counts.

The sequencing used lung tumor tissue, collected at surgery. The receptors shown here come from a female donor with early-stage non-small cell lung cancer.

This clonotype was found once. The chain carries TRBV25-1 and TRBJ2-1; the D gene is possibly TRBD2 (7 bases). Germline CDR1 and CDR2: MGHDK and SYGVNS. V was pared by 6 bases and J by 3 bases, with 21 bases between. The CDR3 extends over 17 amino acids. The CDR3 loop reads CASSAGGGRERYNEQFF. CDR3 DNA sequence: TGTGCCAGCAGCGCTGGGGGGGGGCGGGAGCGCTACAATGAGCAGTTCTTC.

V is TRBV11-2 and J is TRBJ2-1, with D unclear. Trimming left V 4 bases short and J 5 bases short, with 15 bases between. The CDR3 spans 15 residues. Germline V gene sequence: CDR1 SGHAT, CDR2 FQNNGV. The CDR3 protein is CASSSQERADNEQFF. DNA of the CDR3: TGTGCCAGCAGCTCCCAAGAAAGGGCGGACAATGAGCAGTTCTTC.

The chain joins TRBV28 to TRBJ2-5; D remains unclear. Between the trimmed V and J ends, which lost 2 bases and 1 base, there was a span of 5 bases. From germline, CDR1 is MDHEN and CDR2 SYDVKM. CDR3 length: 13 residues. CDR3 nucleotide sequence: TGTGCCAGCAGTTTAGTGGCCCAAGAGACCCAGTACTTC. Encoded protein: CASSLVAQETQYF.

The CDR3 DNA reads as TGTGCCAGCAGTTCCAACAGGGCGGGCGATGAAAAACTGTTTTTT. Its translation is CASSSNRAGDEKLFF. V usage is TRBV6-1 and J usage is TRBJ1-4; TRBD1 is a possible D gene (6 bases). The V gene's germline CDR1 is MNHNS and CDR2 SASEGT. The CDR3 loop spans 15 amino acids. V was shortened by 5 bases and J by 6 bases, with 16 bases between the two germline ends.

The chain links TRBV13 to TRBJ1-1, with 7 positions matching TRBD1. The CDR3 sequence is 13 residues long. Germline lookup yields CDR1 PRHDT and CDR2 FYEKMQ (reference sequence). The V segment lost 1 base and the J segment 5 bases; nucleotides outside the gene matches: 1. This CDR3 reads CASSLDRGTEAFF. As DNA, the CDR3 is TGTGCCAGCAGCTTAGACAGGGGAACTGAAGCTTTCTTT. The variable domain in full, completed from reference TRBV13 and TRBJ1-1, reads AAGVIQSPRHLIKEKRETATLKCYPIPRHDTVYWYQQGPGQDPQFLISFYEKMQSDKGSIPDRFSAQQFSDYHSELNMSSLELGDSALYFCASSLDRGTEAFFGQGTRLTVV.